This T cell receptor beta chain was observed in a study of graft-versus-host responses after intestinal transplantation. Study at large: Induction using anti-thymocyte globulin, followed by tacrolimus and steroids for about three years, was given to all recipients. Findings of the study overall: GvH clones turned up in recipient marrow; some had shown up first in ileum or blood.

The CDR3 length is 14 residues. Germline-derived CDR1 and CDR2 are ENHRY and SYGVKD. The V segment lost 7 bases and the J segment 6 bases; nucleotides outside the gene matches: 10. A word on this clone: Its cognate antigen is unknown.

Profiling relied on immunoSEQ multiplex PCR, and the TCRdb table lists in-frame clones only, not all of them. The profile shows approximately 88,000 clones, 90% of them singletons. The sequence was obtained from a human donor who received an intestinal transplant. This specimen was unstimulated CD4+ T cells sorted from spleen or lymph node cells, taken before intestinal transplant. V and J are TRBV10-3 and TRBJ2-7, with 9 bases identical to TRBD1. In DNA, the CDR3 is TGTGCCATCACGGGGACAGGGATGGCTAGCGAGCAGTACTTC. Its translation: CAITGTGMASEQYF.